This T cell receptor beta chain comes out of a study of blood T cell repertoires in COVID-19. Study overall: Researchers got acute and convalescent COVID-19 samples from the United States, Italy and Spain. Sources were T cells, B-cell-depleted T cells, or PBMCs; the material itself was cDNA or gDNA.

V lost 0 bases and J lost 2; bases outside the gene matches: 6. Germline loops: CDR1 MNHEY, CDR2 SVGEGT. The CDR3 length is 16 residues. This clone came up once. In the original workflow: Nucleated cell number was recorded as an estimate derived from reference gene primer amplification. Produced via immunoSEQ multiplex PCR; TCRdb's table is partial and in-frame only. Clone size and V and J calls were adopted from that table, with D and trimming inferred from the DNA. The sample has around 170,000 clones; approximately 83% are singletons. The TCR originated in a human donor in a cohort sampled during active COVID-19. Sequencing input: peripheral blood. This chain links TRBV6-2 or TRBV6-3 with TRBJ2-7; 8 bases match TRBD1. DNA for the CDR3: TGTGCCAGCAGTTACTCTCCGACAGGGGCGACCTACGAGCAGTACTTC. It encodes CASSYSPTGATYEQYF.